Each of the 25 T cell receptor beta chains below was sequenced from the same sample in a study of blood T cell repertoires in COVID-19. The table came from immunoSEQ multiplex PCR; TCRdb's copy has only in-frame clones and leaves some out. The table records roughly 200,000 clones, around 85% of them present only once. Sequences were obtained from PBMCs or T cells enriched from blood (not recorded which). Every receptor here comes from a woman aged 40 to 50 with acute COVID-19.

The chain joins TRBV6-1 to TRBJ1-6, with D hard to call. Germline V lookup: CDR1 MNHNS, CDR2 SASEGT. CDR3 size: 14 residues. Trimming cost V 2 bases and J 4 bases, with 6 bases left between them. The CDR3 DNA reads as TGTGCCAGCAGTGAACCCACTTATAATTCACCCCTCCACTTT. It yields the protein CASSEPTYNSPLHF.

This clone has only one observation. The V gene is TRBV28, the J gene TRBJ2-1; 7 nucleotides match TRBD1. This CDR3 spans 15 amino acids. The junction had 10 bases not matched to a gene; V was cut back by 3 bases and J by 8 bases. Per germline, CDR1 MDHEN and CDR2 SYDVKM. CDR3 sequence reads: CASSFQMDRSDEQFF. The CDR3 DNA reads TGTGCCAGCAGTTTCCAGATGGACAGGAGCGATGAGCAGTTCTTC.

The chain uses TRBV7-3 and TRBJ1-2; 8 nucleotides align to TRBD1. Per the germline V gene, CDR1 is SGHTA and CDR2 is FQGTGA. The CDR3 runs 14 residues. V was pared by 3 bases and J by 5 bases, with 5 bases of the junction left unmatched. The CDR3, as DNA: TGTGCCAGCAGCTTGACAGGGGAAGGGTATGGCTACACCTTC. Amino acid sequence: CASSLTGEGYGYTF.

This sequence joins TRBV3-1 (or the pseudogene TRBV3-2) and TRBJ1-6; 7 nucleotides agree with TRBD1. V lost 4 bases, J lost 1 base, and 10 bases stayed unmatched. Germline V gives CDR1 LGHDT, CDR2 YNNKEL (reference sequence). There are 18 residues in the CDR3. The CDR3 loop is CASSPGQAALSYNSPLHF. The CDR3 nucleotides are TGTGCCAGCAGCCCTGGACAGGCCGCTCTGTCCTATAATTCACCCCTCCACTTT.

The gene calls are TRBV19 and TRBJ2-2; 8 bases fit TRBD2. CDR3 length: 19 amino acids. The germline gives CDR1 LNHDA, CDR2 SQIVND (reference sequence). V was pared by 6 bases and J by 0 bases, with 15 bases of the junction left unmatched. CDR3 nucleotide sequence: TGTGCCAGTAGCTCCTGGGGTAGCGGGATGCCCGCGAACACCGGGGAGCTGTTTTTT. This encodes CASSSWGSGMPANTGELFF.

The chain joins TRBV28 to TRBJ1-5; D is ambiguous. The CDR3 is 13 residues long. Per the germline V gene, CDR1 is MDHEN and CDR2 is SYDVKM. The V end lost 8 bases, the J end lost 1 base, and 9 bases lay between the germline ends. DNA of the CDR3: TGTGCCAGCGGAGGGAGCAGCAATCAGCCCCAGCATTTT. This gives the protein CASGGSSNQPQHF.

This chain links TRBV4-3 with TRBJ2-6; D unresolved. This CDR3 is built from 16 residues. Germline V gene data show CDR1 as LGHNA and CDR2 as YSLEER. Trimming shortened V by 2 bases and J by 1 base, and 9 bases separated the two germline ends. As DNA, the CDR3 is TGCGCCAGCAGCCAACGTTTCGGGTCTGGGGCCAACGTCCTGACTTTC. It yields the protein CASSQRFGSGANVLTF.

This clone was counted a single time. This chain joins TRBV3-1 (or the pseudogene TRBV3-2) and TRBJ1-1; no definite D call. The V end was cut by 3 bases, the J end by 0 bases, with 11 bases between. The germline gives CDR1 LGHDT, CDR2 YNNKEL (reference sequence). The CDR3 runs to 15 residues. The CDR3 is CASSQGRAMNTEAFF. The CDR3 bases are TGTGCCAGCAGCCAGGGGAGGGCTATGAACACTGAAGCTTTCTTT.

This chain connects TRBV7-2 to TRBJ2-7; 8 nucleotides agree with TRBD1. CDR3 length: 15 residues. CDR1 and CDR2 (germline): SGHTA, FQGNSA. The J segment lost 2 bases and the V segment lost 0 bases, leaving 3 bases of the junction unmatched. Here the CDR3 DNA reads TGTGCCAGCAGCTTAGCGGGGACAGGCGCCTACGAGCAGTACTTC. It yields the protein CASSLAGTGAYEQYF.

The chain links TRBV29-1 to TRBJ1-1; 8 bases are a match to TRBD1. CDR3 length: 12 residues. V lost 3 bases to trimming and J lost 12 bases; unmatched junction nucleotides: 9. Germline assignment: CDR1 SQVTM and CDR2 ANQGSEA. In DNA, the CDR3 is TGCAGCGTTGACACTTACAGGGGGATAACTTTCTTT. Residues: CSVDTYRGITFF. The variable domain in full, completed from reference TRBV29-1 and TRBJ1-1, reads SAVISQKPSRDICQRGTSLTIQCQVDSQVTMMFWYRQQPGQSLTLIATANQGSEATYESGFVIDKFPISRPNLTFSTLTVSNMSPEDSSIYLCSVDTYRGITFFGQGTRLTVV.

Details on this clone: This CDR3 is also generated by other DNA sequences in the sample. This chain uses TRBV5-1 with TRBJ1-1; D remains ambiguous. Trimming pared 0 bases from V and 4 bases from J, leaving 7 bases between. Germline CDR1 is SGHRS and CDR2 is YFSETQ. The CDR3 extends over 13 amino acids. The CDR3 here is CASSLDRGTEAFF. In nucleotides, the CDR3 is TGCGCCAGCAGCTTGGATCGGGGCACTGAAGCTTTCTTT.

V and J are TRBV7-9 and TRBJ2-1, with TRBD2 matching 9 bases. With 4 bases clipped from V and 7 bases from J, the junction kept 8 bases outside the gene matches. CDR1 SEHNR and CDR2 FQNEAQ come from the germline V gene (reference sequence). This CDR3 has 15 residues. The CDR3 region is CASSSLAGPGNEQFF. The CDR3 region has the DNA TGTGCCAGCAGCTCCCTAGCGGGGCCGGGGAATGAGCAGTTCTTC.

The J gene is TRBJ2-6, the V gene TRBV27, with D hard to call. This CDR3 contains 17 residues. Germline assignment: CDR1 MNHEY and CDR2 SMNVEV (reference sequence). With 2 bases removed from V and 3 bases from J, the gap between germline ends came to 14 bases. The CDR3 spells CASSLRLRVDGANVLTF. The CDR3 nucleotides are TGTGCCAGCAGTTTACGGCTTCGGGTTGATGGGGCCAACGTCCTGACTTTC.

This clone was seen more than once but under ten times. This chain's CDR3 is CASSPAGSRYEQYF. The CDR3 nucleotides are TGTGCCAGCAGCCCAGCCGGGAGCCGTTACGAGCAGTACTTC. This chain connects TRBV11-2 to TRBJ2-7, with D possibly being TRBD2 (6 bases). Germline CDR1 SGHAT, CDR2 FQNNGV. The CDR3 sequence is 14 residues long. The V and J ends lost 5 bases and 4 bases respectively, with 15 bases between them. The entire variable domain, with the rest obtained from reference TRBV11-2 and TRBJ2-7, is as follows: EAGVAQSPRYKIIEKRQSVAFWCNPISGHATLYWYQQILGQGPKLLIQFQNNGVVDDSQLPKDRFSAERLKGVDSTLKIQPAKLEDSAVYLCASSPAGSRYEQYFGPGTRLTVT.

CDR3 region: CASSQYDPRQANQPQHF. CDR3 DNA: TGTGCCAGCAGCCAATATGACCCGCGACAGGCCAATCAGCCCCAGCATTTT. This chain uses TRBV3-1 (or the pseudogene TRBV3-2) with TRBJ1-5; TRBD1 is a possible D gene (6 bases). The germline CDR1 and CDR2 sequences are LGHDT and YNNKEL (reference sequence). The CDR3 extends over 17 amino acids. Between the trimmed V and J ends, which lost 2 bases and 3 bases, there was a span of 17 bases.

The rearrangement uses TRBV6-6 and TRBJ1-1, with D unresolved. Germline V gene data show CDR1 as MNHNY and CDR2 as SVGAGI (reference sequence). The V gene lost 7 bases and the J gene lost 5 bases, with 8 bases spanning the gap. The CDR3 loop spans 11 amino acids. The CDR3 sequence is CASIRRTEAFF. The CDR3 DNA sequence: TGTGCCAGCATCCGCCGGACTGAAGCTTTCTTT.

The chain is built from TRBV10-3 and TRBJ2-5, with 11 nucleotides matching TRBD2. The CDR3 covers 18 residues. Germline V gives CDR1 ENHRY, CDR2 SYGVKD. Trimming at V came to 4 bases and at J to 0 bases, leaving 10 bases not matched to a gene. The CDR3 is CAISGRLAGLPYQETQYF. The CDR3 DNA sequence: TGTGCCATCAGTGGAAGACTAGCGGGACTGCCGTACCAAGAGACCCAGTACTTC.

The chain employs TRBV5-1 and TRBJ2-1; 8 nucleotides match TRBD2. The trim removed 4 bases at V and 5 bases at J, leaving 11 bases unmatched. The CDR3 extends over 16 amino acids. Germline V CDR1 and CDR2: SGHRS, YFSETQ. CDR3 residues: CASSRTGTSGDNEQFF. In nucleotides, the CDR3 is TGCGCCAGCAGCAGAACCGGGACTAGTGGGGACAATGAGCAGTTCTTC.

V usage is TRBV28 and J usage is TRBJ1-2; 8 nucleotides align to TRBD1. The CDR3 has 17 residues. Germline loops: CDR1 MDHEN, CDR2 SYDVKM. V was clipped by 6 bases and J by 0 bases; unmatched bases: 12. The CDR3 sequence: CASSSRGTGRANYGYTF. Here the CDR3 DNA reads TGTGCCAGCAGCTCCCGTGGGACAGGAAGAGCTAACTATGGCTACACCTTC.

The V and J genes are TRBV30 and TRBJ2-7; no clear D gene. Germline CDR1 GTSNPN, CDR2 SVGIG (reference sequence). The CDR3 contains 14 residues. Trimming pared 4 bases from V and 0 bases from J, leaving 13 bases between. CDR3 amino acids: CAWNPRGSSYEQYF. The DNA of the CDR3 is TGTGCCTGGAACCCCCGCGGTAGCTCCTACGAGCAGTACTTC.

The rearrangement uses TRBV24-1 and TRBJ2-1; 14 nucleotides line up with TRBD2. The germline V gene encodes CDR1 KGHDR and CDR2 SFDVKD. The CDR3 is 20 residues long. J gave up 7 bases and V 0 bases, and 13 bases lay outside the gene matches. CDR3 sequence (DNA): TGTGCCACCAGTGATTTGCAGGGGACTAGCGGGAGTTCGCCAAGTAATGAGCAGTTCTTC. Its translation: CATSDLQGTSGSSPSNEQFF.

The chain joins TRBV5-1 to TRBJ2-1; possible D gene TRBD2, 5 bases. V lost 0 bases, J lost 8 bases, and 18 bases lay in between. Germline V gene data show CDR1 as SGHRS and CDR2 as YFSETQ. This CDR3 comprises 16 residues. This CDR3 is CASSLEPGSVIDEQFF. CDR3 sequence (DNA): TGCGCCAGCAGCTTGGAGCCGGGATCCGTAATCGATGAGCAGTTCTTC.

This chain joins TRBV7-2 and TRBJ1-2; 8 bases fit TRBD1. The CDR3 is 14 amino acids. CDR1 is SGHTA and CDR2 is FQGNSA in the germline V gene. V lost 4 bases to trimming and J lost 5 bases; unmatched junction nucleotides: 6. CDR3 DNA sequence: TGTGCCAGCAGCTCAGGGGGCGCAGAGTATGGCTACACCTTC. This sequence encodes CASSSGGAEYGYTF.

The chain links TRBV5-8 to TRBJ2-4; the D gene is possibly TRBD2 (5 bases). The CDR3 sequence is 17 residues long. Between the trimmed V and J ends, which lost 6 bases and 0 bases, there was a span of 19 bases. Germline CDR1 is SGHTS and CDR2 is YDEGEE. In nucleotides, the CDR3 is TGTGCCAGCACCAGCCTCGACGAGGGATTAGCCAAAAACATTCAGTACTTC. Protein product: CASTSLDEGLAKNIQYF. The variable domain in full, with the rest retrieved from reference TRBV5-8 and TRBJ2-4, is EAGVTQSPTHLIKTRGQQATLRCSPISGHTSVYWYQQALGLGLQFLLWYDEGEERNRGNFPPRFSGRQFPNYSSELNVNALELEDSALYLCASTSLDEGLAKNIQYFGAGTRLSVL.

The rearrangement uses TRBV30 and TRBJ1-5; D is unclear. The CDR3 covers 12 residues. V dropped 1 base and J dropped 6 bases, with 7 bases sitting between them. CDR1 and CDR2 from the germline V gene are GTSNPN and SVGIG (reference sequence). CDR3 sequence reads: CAWSEGVQPQHF. DNA for the CDR3: TGTGCCTGGAGTGAAGGAGTTCAGCCCCAGCATTTT.